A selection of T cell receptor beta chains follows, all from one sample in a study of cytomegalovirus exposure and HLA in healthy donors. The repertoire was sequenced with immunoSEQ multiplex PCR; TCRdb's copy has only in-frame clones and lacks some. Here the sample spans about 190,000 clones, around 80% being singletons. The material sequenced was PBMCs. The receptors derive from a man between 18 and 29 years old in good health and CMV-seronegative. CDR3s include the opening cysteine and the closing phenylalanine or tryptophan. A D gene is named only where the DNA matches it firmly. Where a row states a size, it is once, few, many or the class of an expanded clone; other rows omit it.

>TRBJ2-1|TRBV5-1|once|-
CASSPPGTGYNEQFF
TGCGCCAGCAGCCCGCCCGGGACTGGCTACAATGAGCAGTTCTTC
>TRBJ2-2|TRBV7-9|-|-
CSSSFRPIVEGGELFF
TGTTCCAGCAGTTTCCGACCCATAGTTGAGGGCGGGGAGCTGTTTTTT
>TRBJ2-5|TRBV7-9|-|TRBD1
CASSLGRGQGETQYF
TGTGCCAGCAGCTTAGGCAGGGGGCAAGGGGAGACCCAGTACTTC
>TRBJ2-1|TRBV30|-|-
CAWRGGREEQFF
TGTGCCTGGAGGGGGGGGCGGGAGGAGCAGTTCTTC
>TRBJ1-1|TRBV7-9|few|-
CASSFGVGSITEAFF
TGTGCCAGCAGCTTCGGAGTTGGCAGCATCACTGAAGCTTTCTTT
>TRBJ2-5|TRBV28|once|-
CASSPSISEETQYF
TGTGCCAGCAGCCCATCCATCTCGGAAGAGACCCAGTACTTC
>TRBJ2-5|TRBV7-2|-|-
CASSSGDDSQIETQYF
TGTGCCAGCAGCTCAGGGGACGATAGTCAAATCGAGACCCAGTACTTC
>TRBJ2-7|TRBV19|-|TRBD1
CASSRFQQGDEQYF
TGTGCCAGTAGCCGATTCCAACAGGGGGACGAGCAGTACTTC
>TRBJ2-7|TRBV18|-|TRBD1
CASSLGGATYEQYF
TGTGCCAGCTCCCTAGGGGGCGCAACCTACGAGCAGTACTTC
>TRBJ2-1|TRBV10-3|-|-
CAISSTNNEQFF
TGTGCCATCAGCTCGACTAACAATGAGCAGTTCTTC
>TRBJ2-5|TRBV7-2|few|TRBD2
CASRGLAGYSRETQYF
TGTGCCAGCAGGGGACTAGCGGGATATAGTAGGGAGACCCAGTACTTC
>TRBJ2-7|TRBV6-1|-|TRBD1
CASRNRGQVYEQYF
TGTGCCAGCAGAAACAGGGGGCAGGTCTACGAGCAGTACTTC
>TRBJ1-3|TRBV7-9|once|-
CASSEGSGVGNTIYF
TGTGCCAGCAGCGAGGGGTCAGGGGTCGGAAACACCATATATTTT
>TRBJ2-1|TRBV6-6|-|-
CASSYSSRGSYNEQFF
TGTGCCAGCAGTTACTCGAGTAGGGGGTCCTACAATGAGCAGTTCTTC
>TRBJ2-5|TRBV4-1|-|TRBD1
CASSQDQGAETQYF
TGCGCCAGCAGCCAAGATCAGGGGGCAGAGACCCAGTACTTC
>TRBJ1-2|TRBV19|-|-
CASSPRGNYGYTF
TGTGCCAGTAGTCCCCGCGGGAACTATGGCTACACCTTC
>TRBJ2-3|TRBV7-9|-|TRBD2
CASSRGLAGYTDTRYF
TGTGCCAGCAGTCGCGGACTAGCGGGGTACACAGATACGCGGTATTTT
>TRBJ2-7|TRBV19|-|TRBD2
CAIEGTREVEQYF
TGTGCCATCGAAGGGACTAGGGAGGTCGAGCAGTACTTC
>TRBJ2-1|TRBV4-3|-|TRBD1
CASSQAGQSYNEQFF
TGCGCCAGCAGCCAAGCGGGACAGTCCTACAATGAGCAGTTCTTC
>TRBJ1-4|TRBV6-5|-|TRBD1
CASRRQGGFF
TGTGCCAGCAGAAGACAGGGAGGGTTTTTT
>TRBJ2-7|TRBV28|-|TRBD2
CASSLTGTSVSEQYF
TGTGCCAGCAGTCTAACCGGGACTAGCGTCTCCGAGCAGTACTTC
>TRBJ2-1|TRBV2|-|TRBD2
CASSELAGGNEQFF
TGTGCCAGCAGTGAACTAGCGGGGGGCAATGAGCAGTTCTTC
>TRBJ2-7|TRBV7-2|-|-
CASTPTSSYEQYF
TGTGCCAGCACCCCGACTAGCTCCTACGAGCAGTACTTC
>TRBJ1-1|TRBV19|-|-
CASRQQVSTEAFF
TGTGCCAGTAGACAACAGGTATCCACTGAAGCTTTCTTT
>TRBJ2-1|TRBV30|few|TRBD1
CAWGVRGLVNEQFF
TGTGCCTGGGGGGTGAGGGGGCTGGTCAATGAGCAGTTCTTC
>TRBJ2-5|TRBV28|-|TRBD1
CASSPDRERQYF
TGTGCCAGCAGTCCCGACAGGGAACGGCAGTACTTC
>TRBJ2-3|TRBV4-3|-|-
CASSHPRVVTDTQYF
TGCGCCAGCAGCCACCCCCGGGTAGTAACAGATACGCAGTATTTT
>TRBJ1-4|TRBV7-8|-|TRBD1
CASRGQGSNEKLFF
TGTGCCAGCAGAGGACAGGGATCTAATGAAAAACTGTTTTTT
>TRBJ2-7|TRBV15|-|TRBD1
CATSRDRGTGTYEQYF
TGTGCCACCAGCAGAGATAGGGGGACAGGGACCTACGAGCAGTACTTC
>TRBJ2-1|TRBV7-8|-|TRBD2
CASSTSGRRDNEQFF
TGTGCCAGCAGCACTAGCGGGAGGAGGGACAATGAGCAGTTCTTC
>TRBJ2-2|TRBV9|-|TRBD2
CASSRSGNWPSTGELFF
TGTGCCAGCAGCCGAAGCGGGAATTGGCCGAGCACCGGGGAGCTGTTTTTT
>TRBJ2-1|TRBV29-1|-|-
CSVKKVTGVGYNEQFF
TGCAGCGTGAAAAAGGTCACGGGAGTGGGCTACAATGAGCAGTTCTTC
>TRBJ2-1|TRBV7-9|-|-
CSSILSASSYNEQFF
TGTTCCAGCATCCTTAGCGCTAGCTCCTACAATGAGCAGTTCTTC
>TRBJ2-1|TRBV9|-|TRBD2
CASSPGLADYNEQFF
TGTGCCAGCAGCCCGGGACTAGCGGACTACAATGAGCAGTTCTTC
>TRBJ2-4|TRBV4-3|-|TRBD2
CASSLGLAGGLLAKNIQYF
TGCGCCAGCAGCTTAGGACTAGCGGGGGGCCTCCTAGCCAAAAACATTCAGTACTTC
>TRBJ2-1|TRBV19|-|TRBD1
CASSISPGTGARNEQFF
TGTGCCAGTAGTATATCCCCCGGGACAGGGGCCAGGAATGAGCAGTTCTTC
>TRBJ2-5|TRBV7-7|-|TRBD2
CASSLAGLAGGTYQETQYF
TGTGCTAGCAGCTTAGCTGGACTAGCGGGGGGGACGTACCAAGAGACCCAGTACTTC
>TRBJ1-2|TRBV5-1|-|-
CASSVARDGYTF
TGCGCCAGCAGCGTAGCCAGGGATGGCTACACCTTC
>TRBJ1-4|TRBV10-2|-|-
CASSGKLGLGDEKLFF
TGCGCCAGCAGCGGAAAGCTGGGTCTAGGGGATGAAAAACTGTTTTTT
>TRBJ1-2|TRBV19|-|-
CASSLPTRGKSYGYTF
TGTGCCAGTAGTCTTCCGACGAGGGGGAAGAGCTATGGCTACACCTTC
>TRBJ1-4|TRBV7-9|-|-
CASSLMGLNEKLFF
TGTGCCAGCAGCTTAATGGGGCTCAATGAAAAACTGTTTTTT
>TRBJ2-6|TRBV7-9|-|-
CASSFSGSGANVLTF
TGTGCCAGCAGCTTTTCAGGGTCTGGGGCCAACGTCCTGACTTTC
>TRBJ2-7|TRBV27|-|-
CASSLGGYPSYEQYF
TGTGCCAGCAGTTTAGGGGGGTATCCCTCCTACGAGCAGTACTTC
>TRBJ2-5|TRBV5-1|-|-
CASSPEAPGGYETQYF
TGCGCCAGCAGCCCCGAGGCTCCAGGGGGGTATGAGACCCAGTACTTC
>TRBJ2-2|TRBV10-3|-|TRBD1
CAISYSGTVNTGELFF
TGTGCCATCAGTTACTCCGGGACAGTAAACACCGGGGAGCTGTTTTTT
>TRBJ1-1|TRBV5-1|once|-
CASSLTTVGHGAEAFF
TGCGCCAGCAGCTTGACTACAGTGGGCCACGGGGCTGAAGCTTTCTTT
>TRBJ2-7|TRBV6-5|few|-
CASRQEATYEQYF
TGTGCCAGCAGACAAGAAGCGACCTACGAGCAGTACTTC
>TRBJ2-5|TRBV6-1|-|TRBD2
CASSLGLAGETQYF
TGTGCCAGCAGTTTGGGACTAGCAGGGGAGACCCAGTACTTC
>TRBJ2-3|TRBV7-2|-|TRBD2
CASSLETSGRDDTDTQYF
TGTGCCAGCAGCTTAGAGACTAGCGGGAGGGATGACACAGATACGCAGTATTTT
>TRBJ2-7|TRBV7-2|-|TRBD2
CASSPRLLATYEQYF
TGTGCCAGCAGTCCCCGGCTACTAGCGACCTACGAGCAGTACTTC
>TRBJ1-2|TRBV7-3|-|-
CASSYSQSYGYTF
TGTGCCAGCAGCTACAGTCAGTCCTATGGCTACACCTTC
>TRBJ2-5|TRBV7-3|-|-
CASAPGAGRQETQYF
TGTGCCAGCGCCCCTGGGGCAGGGAGGCAAGAGACCCAGTACTTC
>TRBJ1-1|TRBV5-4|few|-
CASSAGKNTEAFF
TGTGCCAGCAGCGCCGGGAAAAACACTGAAGCTTTCTTT